The 10 T cell receptor beta chains in this list originate from one sample, sequenced in a study of blood T cell repertoires in COVID-19. Clones were read by immunoSEQ multiplex PCR, and TCRdb kept only the in-frame ones, dropping some. This table holds approximately 150,000 clones, about 88% found once. Material: PBMCs or T cells enriched from blood (not recorded which). These receptor sequences come from a human donor with acute COVID-19. The donor label of this sample is uncertain.

CDR3 coding DNA: TGTGCCAGTAGTGCGACTAGCGGGGGGGATCTTGGCACAGATACGCAGTATTTT. The encoded protein is CASSATSGGDLGTDTQYF. The chain joins TRBV19 to TRBJ2-3, with 14 nucleotides matching TRBD2. This CDR3 comprises 18 residues. Per germline, CDR1 LNHDA and CDR2 SQIVND (reference sequence). After removal of 5 bases from V and 1 base from J, the junction contained 8 bases not matched to a gene. Combining the CDR3 with reference TRBV19 and TRBJ2-3 gives the whole variable domain DGGITQSPKYLFRKEGQNVTLSCEQNLNHDAMYWYRQDPGQGLRLIYYSQIVNDFQKGDIAEGYSVSREKKESFPLTVTSAQKNPTAFYLCASSATSGGDLGTDTQYFGPGTRLTVL.

V is TRBV7-6 and J is TRBJ1-1; possibly TRBD1 for D (6 bases). V gave up 5 bases and J gave up 2 bases, with 12 bases separating them. Germline V gene sequence: CDR1 SGHVS, CDR2 FNYEAQ. CDR3 length equals 14 residues. The CDR3 reads CASSPPTGNTEAFF. Written as DNA, the CDR3 is TGTGCCAGCAGCCCCCCGACAGGAAACACTGAAGCTTTCTTT.

This clone turned up a few times. V is TRBV5-1 and J is TRBJ2-1, with 7 bases matching TRBD1. This CDR3 spans 15 amino acids. Germline V lookup: CDR1 SGHRS, CDR2 YFSETQ. V lost 2 bases, J lost 4 bases, and 6 bases stayed unmatched. The CDR3 DNA sequence: TGCGCCAGCAGCTTACAGGGGATGGCGTACAATGAGCAGTTCTTC. Translating it yields CASSLQGMAYNEQFF.

This clone was counted once. The chain is built from TRBV27 and TRBJ1-1; D may be TRBD1 (6 bases). The CDR3 length is 15 residues. CDR1 and CDR2 (germline): MNHEY, SMNVEV (reference sequence). V lost 3 bases to trimming and J lost 0 bases, with 11 bases between them. The CDR3, as DNA: TGTGCCAGCAGTTTCGGACAGCACATGAACACTGAAGCTTTCTTT. Protein: CASSFGQHMNTEAFF.

The J gene is TRBJ2-5, the V gene TRBV9, with D maybe TRBD2 (6 bases). V was cut by 3 bases and J by 4 bases, with 10 bases left in between. This CDR3 comprises 13 residues. Germline V CDR1 and CDR2: SGDLS, YYNGEE. DNA of the CDR3: TGTGCCAGCAGCGCCGGAGGGGCAGAGACCCAGTACTTC. Translation gives CASSAGGAETQYF.

The genes are TRBV28 and TRBJ1-5; no firm D call. Germline lookup yields CDR1 MDHEN and CDR2 SYDVKM. V lost 2 bases and J 6 bases, leaving 20 bases between the germline ends. The CDR3 runs to 17 residues. CDR3 nucleotide sequence: TGTGCCAGCAGTTTAAGGATAGGGAGGGTCAACTCTCAGCCCCAGCATTTT. It yields the protein CASSLRIGRVNSQPQHF.

This chain connects TRBV5-4 to TRBJ2-2, with a weak D call TRBD2 (6 bases). Germline V gene lookup returns CDR1 SGHNT and CDR2 YYREEE (reference sequence). The CDR3 has 17 residues. The V gene lost 2 bases and the J gene lost 0 bases, with 14 bases spanning the gap. The CDR3: CASSFPRTGANTGELFF. CDR3 DNA: TGTGCCAGCAGCTTTCCTCGGACGGGAGCGAACACCGGGGAGCTGTTTTTT.

V is TRBV18 and J is TRBJ2-1; a possible D gene is TRBD1 (6 bases). From germline, CDR1 is KGHSH and CDR2 LQKENI. V dropped 2 bases and J dropped 2 bases, with 16 bases sitting between them. This CDR3 comprises 17 residues. The CDR3 spells CASSPMFLRGTYNEQFF. The CDR3 DNA follows: TGTGCCAGCTCACCAATGTTTCTGAGGGGGACCTACAATGAGCAGTTCTTC.

This clone has a handful of counts. The J gene is TRBJ1-3, the V gene TRBV7-2, with unresolved D. In germline, CDR1 is SGHTA, CDR2 FQGNSA. V shed 8 bases and J shed 0 bases, with 14 bases lying between them. The CDR3 extends over 15 amino acids. The CDR3 spells CASGLQWYSGNTIYF. The CDR3 bases are TGTGCCAGCGGCCTACAGTGGTACTCTGGAAACACCATATATTTT.

This chain uses TRBV7-6 with TRBJ2-1; 9 bases align to TRBD1. The trim removed 2 bases at V and 15 bases at J, leaving 8 bases unmatched. Germline V CDR1 and CDR2: SGHVS, FNYEAQ. The CDR3 has 13 residues. The CDR3: CASSLLGQGRWFF. The CDR3 coding sequence is TGTGCCAGCAGCTTATTGGGACAGGGCCGGTGGTTCTTC. The variable domain in full, with the rest retrieved from reference TRBV7-6 and TRBJ2-1, is GAGVSQSPRYKVTKRGQDVALRCDPISGHVSLYWYRQALGQGPEFLTYFNYEAQQDKSGLPNDRFSAERPEGSISTLTIQRTEQRDSAMYRCASSLLGQGRWFFGPGTRLTVL.